This entry concerns a single T cell receptor beta chain. This sample was taken from a study of CD8 T cells in Susac syndrome. The CDR3 is 17 residues long. Germline lookup yields CDR1 MGHRA and CDR2 YSYEKL. J lost 9 bases, V lost 0 bases, and 11 bases had no gene match. From blood CD8+ and CD4+ T cells, TCR beta sequences were generated. Through negative isolation, CD4+ and CD8+ T cells were obtained, while TEMRA cells were enriched using FACS. RNA was extracted with the RNeasy kit, and a quantity of roughly 0.45 to 1 ug was reverse transcribed using random hexamers. TCRdb ran MiXCR on the immunoSEQ multiplex PCR reads and lists one entry per CDR3 protein. The repertoire holds 95,000 to 150,000 distinct CDR3 sequences, with around 94% as singletons.

The material sequenced was CD8+ T cells from PBMCs. The clonotype comes from a human donor with Susac syndrome. This chain links TRBV4-1 with TRBJ1-6, with 7 bases identical to TRBD1. The DNA for the CDR3 is TGCGCCAGCAGCCAAGATGTGGACAGGCCCGGCGGTTCACCCCTCCACTTT. Residues: CASSQDVDRPGGSPLHF.